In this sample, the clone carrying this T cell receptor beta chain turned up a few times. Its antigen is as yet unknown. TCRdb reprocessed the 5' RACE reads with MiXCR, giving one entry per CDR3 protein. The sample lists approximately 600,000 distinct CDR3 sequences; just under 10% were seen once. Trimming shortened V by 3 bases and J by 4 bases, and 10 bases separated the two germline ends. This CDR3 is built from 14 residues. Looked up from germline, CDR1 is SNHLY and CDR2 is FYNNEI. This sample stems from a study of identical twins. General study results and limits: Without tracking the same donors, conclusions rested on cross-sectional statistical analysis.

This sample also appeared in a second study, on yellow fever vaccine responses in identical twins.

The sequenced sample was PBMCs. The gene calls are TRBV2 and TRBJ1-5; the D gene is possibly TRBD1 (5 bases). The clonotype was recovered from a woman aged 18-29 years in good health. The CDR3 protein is CASSDLTDNQPQHF. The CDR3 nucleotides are TGTGCCAGCAGTGATCTGACAGATAATCAGCCCCAGCATTTT.